Below are 2 T cell receptor beta chains sequenced from a single sample in a study of T cells in Graves' hyperthyroidism and ophthalmopathy (dated by TCRdb to about 2019). The library was made by multiplex PCR. For sequencing, an Illumina HiSeq 2000 was employed. The TCR beta CDR3 regions were amplified from the RNA transcripts. The first round of RT-PCR for the TCR CDR3 was performed with the HTBI primer set and the Qiagen OneStep RT-PCR kit. TCRdb reran the public reads through fastp at Q25 and MiXCR, keeping productive beta chains. Every CDR3 protein is listed once, alongside the most common genes and DNA of its rows. For this sample there are 300,000 to 350,000 distinct CDR3 sequences; less than 20% appear just once. Of the sample, around a sixth is held by the ten largest clones. Input material: blood. The receptors originated from a woman aged 40 to 50 with Graves' ophthalmopathy.

V usage is TRBV28 and J usage is TRBJ2-7, with TRBD2 matching 9 bases. The CDR3 is made up of 15 amino acids. Germline CDR1 is MDHEN and CDR2 is SYDVKM. With 5 bases clipped from V and 5 bases from J, the junction kept 10 bases outside the gene matches. CDR3 nucleotide sequence: TGTGCCAGCAGTCCCTCGGGACTAGCATCCCACGAGCAGTACTTC. Translating gives CASSPSGLASHEQYF.

This clonotype was seen many times. The chain uses TRBV28 and TRBJ2-5; the match to TRBD2 covers 9 bases. Germline values: CDR1 MDHEN, CDR2 SYDVKM. The CDR3 is made up of 14 amino acids. V gave up 5 bases and J gave up 6 bases; unmatched junction bases: 7. The CDR3 here is CASSNQREVQTQYF. The CDR3 bases are TGTGCCAGCAGTAACCAGCGGGAGGTGCAGACCCAGTACTTC.